Listed below are T cell receptor beta chains from one sample, sequenced in a study of OX40 agonist ivuxolimab in advanced cancers. Assay: immunoSEQ multiplex PCR; the TCRdb copy retains only in-frame clones and omits some. The sample records approximately 70,000 clones, approximately 94% being singletons. The material sequenced was CD4+ or CD8+ T cells sorted from blood, taken in a trial of the OX40 agonist ivuxolimab. These receptors were obtained from an adult with an advanced solid tumor such as melanoma, head and neck, liver or kidney cancer. The CDR3 runs from the conserved cysteine through the conserved F or W. Fields, in order: J gene, V gene, CDR3 protein.

>TRBJ1-2|TRBV2
CASSGAGYGYTF
>TRBJ2-2|TRBV7-3
CASSPQSRTGELFF
>TRBJ2-3|TRBV4-3
CASSQKREGGDTQYF
>TRBJ1-5|TRBV7-8
CASSPRQGGEQPQHF
>TRBJ2-1|TRBV7-9
CASSPMGLAGVGEQFF
>TRBJ2-1|TRBV7-9
CASSQVYYNEQFF
>TRBJ2-2|TRBV6-4
CASSPRLTGELFF
>TRBJ1-1|TRBV7-3
CASSLDDNTEAFF
>TRBJ1-1|TRBV10-2
CASSDRGEGTEAFF
>TRBJ2-1|TRBV5-1
CASSLGSGSFEQFF
>TRBJ1-2|TRBV25-1
CASSEFGQNYGYTF
>TRBJ1-5|TRBV7-9
CASSRTANQPQHF
>TRBJ2-7|TRBV15
CATSREGLVFEQYF
>TRBJ1-4|TRBV18
CASSPPTGGSEKLFF
>TRBJ1-2|TRBV2
CASRSDGYTF
>TRBJ1-5|TRBV4-3
CASAGQRNQPQHF
>TRBJ2-5|TRBV25-1
CASSDWGSLRETQYF
>TRBJ2-2|TRBV7-2
CASSQLVSSTGELFF
>TRBJ2-7|TRBV4-1
CASSHLRDRGEQYF
>TRBJ2-3|TRBV5-1
CASSFGTTSTDTQYF
>TRBJ1-2|TRBV6-5
CASRGRGTDFYGYTF
>TRBJ2-1|TRBV5-1
CASSLGGGSAYNEQFF
>TRBJ2-3|TRBV6-1
CASSGFDRGADTQYF
>TRBJ1-5|TRBV19
CASLQQRSCQPQHF
>TRBJ2-5|TRBV5-8
CASISPGGGRRETQYF
>TRBJ2-7|TRBV28
CASSQAGGPNEQYF
>TRBJ2-1|TRBV5-4
CASSLAREVSEQFF
>TRBJ2-7|TRBV4-1
CASSLDSGNYEQYF
>TRBJ2-7|TRBV2
CASSPGPTIFSEQYF
>TRBJ1-2|TRBV19
CASSIYGDYGYTF
>TRBJ1-2|TRBV7-2
CASSITGTGAGGYTF
>TRBJ2-3|TRBV5-1
CASSLGSGRSDTQYF
>TRBJ1-1|TRBV7-3
CASSPGQRNTEAFF
>TRBJ2-1|TRBV4-3
CASSHATFVGTGGHEQFF
>TRBJ2-7|TRBV9
CASSYSQGGYEQYF
>TRBJ2-7|TRBV5-1
CASSLRPGTGGYEQYF
>TRBJ1-5|TRBV28
CASSFSSRGSNQPQHF
>TRBJ2-7|TRBV7-2
CASSLRGQGALEQYF
>TRBJ1-2|TRBV19
CASRLSGTGYGYTF
>TRBJ2-1|TRBV7-9
CASSLALGSSYNEQFF
>TRBJ2-2|TRBV7-9
CASSKTSGRVTGELFF
>TRBJ2-1|TRBV10-3
CAISSRDRDNEQFF